Following are 25 T cell receptor beta chains from one sample sequenced in a study of cytomegalovirus exposure and HLA in healthy donors. PCR primers comprised 60 Vbeta and 13 Jbeta primers. The repertoire was sequenced with immunoSEQ multiplex PCR; TCRdb's copy has only in-frame clones and lacks some. The sample contains about 130,000 clones, 74% of which appear only once. The sequenced sample was PBMCs. All receptors come from a woman aged 45-60 years in good health and CMV-seropositive.

As regards this clone: Sequence at one end of the junction differs from germline and may be a read error. The V gene is TRBV11-2, the J gene TRBJ2-6; D is perhaps TRBD1 or TRBD2 (6 bases each). This CDR3 region has 16 residues. Germline assignment: CDR1 SGHAT and CDR2 FQNNGV. The CDR3: CASTLEGGTGANVLTF. CDR3 coding DNA: TGTGCCAGCACCTTAGAGGGGGGTACCGGGGCCAACGTCCTGACTTTC.

V gene TRBV6-1 combines with J gene TRBJ1-6; D possibly corresponds to TRBD1 (6 bases). V lost 2 bases and J lost 7, with 9 bases in between. Germline-derived CDR1 and CDR2 are MNHNS and SASEGT. This CDR3 contains 14 residues. CDR3 coding DNA: TGTGCCAGCAGTGAAAGAGGGGGAAATTCACCCCTCCACTTT. Translated: CASSERGGNSPLHF.

The chain recombines TRBV5-4 with TRBJ1-2; D may be TRBD1 (5 bases). This CDR3 is built from 15 residues. Trimming left V 3 bases short and J 4 bases short, with 16 bases between. In germline, CDR1 is SGHNT, CDR2 YYREEE (reference sequence). The CDR3 coding sequence is TGTGCCAGCAGCTCGGGGGGGGGACCTAGCTATGGCTACACCTTC. It translates to CASSSGGGPSYGYTF.

V is TRBV7-6 and J is TRBJ2-1; 9 bases are shared with TRBD1. The V gene end was trimmed by 5 bases and the J gene end by 2 bases; junction bases not matched to a gene: 7. Germline CDR1 and CDR2: SGHVS and FNYEAQ. The CDR3 covers 16 residues. CDR3 DNA: TGTGCCAGCAGCCCCATCCGGGACAGGGCCTACAATGAGCAGTTCTTC. The encoded protein is CASSPIRDRAYNEQFF. The whole variable domain, filled in from reference TRBV7-6 and TRBJ2-1, reads GAGVSQSPRYKVTKRGQDVALRCDPISGHVSLYWYRQALGQGPEFLTYFNYEAQQDKSGLPNDRFSAERPEGSISTLTIQRTEQRDSAMYRCASSPIRDRAYNEQFFGPGTRLTVL.

This clone was observed a handful of times. This chain uses TRBV7-2 with TRBJ2-7, with TRBD2 identical over 8 bases. The CDR3 length is 14 residues. Germline V gene sequence: CDR1 SGHTA, CDR2 FQGNSA. The J segment lost 2 bases and the V segment lost 1 base, leaving 1 base of the junction unmatched. CDR3: CASSLVLAAYEQYF. CDR3 bases: TGTGCCAGCAGCTTAGTACTAGCGGCCTACGAGCAGTACTTC.

The genes are TRBV7-6 and TRBJ2-1; 11 nucleotides line up with TRBD2. V gave up 3 bases and J gave up 3 bases; unmatched junction bases: 1. The germline V gene has CDR1 SGHVS and CDR2 FNYEAQ. There are 15 residues in the CDR3. CDR3 sequence (DNA): TGTGCCAGCAGCTTTAGCGGGGGGGACTACAATGAGCAGTTCTTC. Protein: CASSFSGGDYNEQFF.

The chain links TRBV9 to TRBJ1-1; 7 bases are shared with TRBD1. The junction had 6 bases not matched to a gene; V was cut back by 7 bases and J by 0 bases. The germline CDR1 and CDR2 sequences are SGDLS and YYNGEE. The CDR3 is 14 residues long. CDR3 residues: CASRGQDLNTEAFF. In DNA, the CDR3 is TGTGCCAGCCGTGGACAGGATTTGAACACTGAAGCTTTCTTT.

The chain uses TRBV11-2 and TRBJ2-1, with 11 bases aligning to TRBD2. Germline CDR1 and CDR2: SGHAT and FQNNGV. The V segment lost 5 bases and the J segment 5 bases; nucleotides outside the gene matches: 8. This CDR3 is built from 16 residues. The CDR3 DNA reads as TGTGCCAGCAGCCCCGCGACTAGCGGGACTGACAATGAGCAGTTCTTC. Its translation: CASSPATSGTDNEQFF.

The V call is TRBV10-3, the J call TRBJ1-1; no clear D gene. In germline, CDR1 is ENHRY, CDR2 SYGVKD. The CDR3 loop spans 13 amino acids. V lost 2 bases to trimming and J lost 8 bases, with 12 bases between them. The CDR3 sequence: CAISEKWQAEAFF. CDR3 coding DNA: TGTGCCATCAGTGAGAAGTGGCAGGCGGAAGCTTTCTTT.

The J gene is TRBJ2-2, the V gene TRBV29-1; TRBD1 aligns across 10 bases. The trim removed 7 bases at V and 4 bases at J, leaving 9 bases unmatched. Germline values: CDR1 SQVTM, CDR2 ANQGSEA. The CDR3 extends over 15 amino acids. Here the CDR3 reads CSGAGTGESTGELFF. In DNA, the CDR3 is TGCAGCGGTGCCGGGACAGGGGAGTCCACCGGGGAGCTGTTTTTT.

The chain combines TRBV23-1 with TRBJ1-5; TRBD1 is a possible D gene (6 bases). TRBV23-1 qualifies as an ORF whose function is uncertain. The V gene lost 2 bases and the J gene lost 6 bases, with 11 bases spanning the gap. This CDR3 has 14 residues. The CDR3 region is CASSQRTVTQPQHF. The CDR3 DNA reads TGCGCCAGCAGTCAAAGGACAGTAACTCAGCCCCAGCATTTT.

The rearrangement joins TRBV2 to TRBJ2-7; 8 bases are shared with TRBD2. Germline CDR1 SNHLY, CDR2 FYNNEI. The J segment lost 3 bases and the V segment lost 3 bases, leaving 7 bases of the junction unmatched. CDR3 length: 15 residues. The CDR3 coding sequence is TGTGCCAGCAGTGAGGAGGGCCGGGAGGGCTACGAGCAGTACTTC. It yields the protein CASSEEGREGYEQYF.

The chain employs TRBV6-5 and TRBJ2-7; D possibly corresponds to TRBD1 (6 bases). The CDR3 consists of 13 residues. V was cut by 6 bases and J by 2 bases, with 11 bases left in between. Germline CDR1 is MNHEY and CDR2 is SVGAGI. CDR3 bases: TGTGCCAGCAGCGAGAGACAGGCCTACGAGCAGTACTTC. Translation gives CASSERQAYEQYF.

V gene TRBV7-6 combines with J gene TRBJ1-1; TRBD1 aligns across 8 bases. The length of the CDR3 is 15 residues. CDR1 SGHVS and CDR2 FNYEAQ come from the germline V gene. Germline trimming cut 1 base from V and 10 bases from J; bases unmatched to any gene: 11. In DNA, the CDR3 is TGTGCCAGCAGCTTAGATCCCCGGGACAGGCCAAGAGCTTTCTTT. The encoded protein is CASSLDPRDRPRAFF. The full variable domain, with the rest looked up from reference TRBV7-6 and TRBJ1-1, is GAGVSQSPRYKVTKRGQDVALRCDPISGHVSLYWYRQALGQGPEFLTYFNYEAQQDKSGLPNDRFSAERPEGSISTLTIQRTEQRDSAMYRCASSLDPRDRPRAFFGQGTRLTVV.

The chain carries TRBV19 and TRBJ1-2; maybe TRBD1 (5 bases). V lost 3 bases to trimming and J lost 8 bases, with 19 bases between them. From germline, CDR1 is LNHDA and CDR2 SQIVND (reference sequence). CDR3 length equals 15 residues. Here the CDR3 reads CASSMEGRSTSGYTF. For the CDR3, the DNA is TGTGCCAGTAGTATGGAGGGACGCTCCACCTCGGGCTACACCTTC. Based on the CDR3 plus reference TRBV19 and TRBJ1-2, the full variable domain is DGGITQSPKYLFRKEGQNVTLSCEQNLNHDAMYWYRQDPGQGLRLIYYSQIVNDFQKGDIAEGYSVSREKKESFPLTVTSAQKNPTAFYLCASSMEGRSTSGYTFGSGTRLTVV.

This clone has more than one count but fewer than ten. The chain links TRBV9 to TRBJ1-2; D call uncertain. Germline V CDR1 and CDR2: SGDLS, YYNGEE. Trimming took off 3 bases at V and 4 bases at J, with 7 bases between the two ends. The CDR3 extends over 12 amino acids. The chain's CDR3 is CASSDTVYGYTF. As DNA, the CDR3 is TGTGCCAGCAGCGATACGGTCTATGGCTACACCTTC.

This chain uses TRBV10-2 with TRBJ2-1; TRBD2 might be the D (6 bases). There are 15 residues in the CDR3. V gave up 4 bases and J gave up 4 bases, with 14 bases separating them. CDR1 is WSHSY and CDR2 is SAAADI in the germline V gene. Here the CDR3 reads CASSGPGLPYNEQFF. The CDR3 region has the DNA TGCGCCAGCAGTGGCCCCGGACTACCTTACAATGAGCAGTTCTTC.

There are a few counts of this clone. This chain connects TRBV6-1 to TRBJ1-1; TRBD1 agrees at 7 bases. Germline assignment: CDR1 MNHNS and CDR2 SASEGT. The CDR3 loop spans 12 amino acids. Trimming cost V 2 bases and J 11 bases; bases outside gene matches: 5. CDR3 protein: CASSEWGRGAFF. The CDR3 DNA sequence: TGTGCCAGCAGTGAATGGGGCAGGGGGGCTTTCTTT.

This chain links TRBV19 with TRBJ2-7, with 8 bases lining up with TRBD1. The length of the CDR3 is 14 residues. Germline CDR1 and CDR2: LNHDA and SQIVND (reference sequence). After removal of 7 bases from V and 5 bases from J, the junction contained 10 bases not matched to a gene. The CDR3 spells CASNSAADRDEQYF. The CDR3 DNA follows: TGTGCCAGTAACAGCGCCGCGGACAGGGACGAGCAGTACTTC.

V usage is TRBV10-3 and J usage is TRBJ2-2; possible D gene TRBD2, 6 bases. Trimming cost V 5 bases and J 3 bases, with 13 bases left between them. CDR1 and CDR2 from the germline V gene are ENHRY and SYGVKD. The CDR3 runs 15 residues. In DNA, the CDR3 is TGTGCCATCAGTAGGGGCCCGGGAGACACCGGGGAGCTGTTTTTT. The encoded protein is CAISRGPGDTGELFF.

The chain links TRBV5-4 to TRBJ2-1; D is uncertain. This CDR3 has 15 residues. Trimming cost V 2 bases and J 6 bases, with 15 bases left between them. Germline values: CDR1 SGHNT, CDR2 YYREEE (reference sequence). The CDR3 nucleotides are TGTGCCAGCAGCTTTCCCTTGAGTGAATTCAATGAGCAGTTCTTC. It encodes CASSFPLSEFNEQFF.

This clone was seen only once. The chain uses TRBV6-1 and TRBJ2-5, with 8 bases lining up with TRBD1. V shed 6 bases, J shed 3 bases, and the junction held 9 bases outside the gene matches. The V gene's germline CDR1 is MNHNS and CDR2 SASEGT. This CDR3 region has 15 residues. The CDR3 loop reads CASSPGGASEETQYF. CDR3 sequence (DNA): TGTGCCAGCAGCCCAGGGGGCGCTTCAGAAGAGACCCAGTACTTC.

The gene calls are TRBV7-9 and TRBJ2-1, with 8 bases matching TRBD1. In germline, CDR1 is SEHNR, CDR2 FQNEAQ (reference sequence). CDR3 length equals 15 residues. The trim removed 1 base at V and 4 bases at J, leaving 3 bases unmatched. The CDR3 spells CASSLGRGRYNEQFF. CDR3 DNA: TGTGCCAGCAGCTTAGGCAGGGGGCGGTACAATGAGCAGTTCTTC.

In this sample, this clone turned up a few times. The CDR3 is CASSLSGRTSGAGETQYF. The CDR3 coding sequence is TGTGCCAGCAGCCTATCAGGAAGGACTAGCGGGGCCGGGGAGACCCAGTACTTC. The rearrangement links TRBV4-2 to TRBJ2-5; 12 bases are a match to TRBD2. This CDR3 is 18 amino acids long. Germline loops: CDR1 LGHNA, CDR2 YNFKEQ. The V gene end was trimmed by 4 bases and the J gene end by 5 bases; junction bases not matched to a gene: 14.

This clone was picked up a small number of times. This chain connects TRBV5-4 to TRBJ2-7, with 11 bases identical to TRBD1. The V gene's germline CDR1 is SGHNT and CDR2 YYREEE (reference sequence). The length of the CDR3 is 15 residues. V was pared by 5 bases and J by 6 bases, with 10 bases of the junction left unmatched. DNA for the CDR3: TGTGCCAGCAGAACACAAACCGGACAGGGGGCCGAGCAGTACTTC. Protein sequence: CASRTQTGQGAEQYF.